This TCR beta chain was observed in a study of chemoradiotherapy in HPV16-positive cancers. TCRdb keeps only in-frame clones here, not all; method: immunoSEQ multiplex PCR. The data contain about 4,700 clones, roughly nine tenths of them singletons. Over chemoradiotherapy, repertoires were sampled more than once. This CDR3 has 14 amino acids. Per the germline V gene, CDR1 is GTSNPN and CDR2 is SVGIG (reference sequence). The ends were cut back, 0 bases at V and 2 bases at J, with 10 bases in the middle. J is TRBJ1-2 and V is TRBV30; D call uncertain. The source was tumor tissue, collected from a patient who underwent chemoradiotherapy. This receptor was taken from a human donor with HPV-associated anogenital cancer. CDR3 nucleotides: TGTGCCTGGAGTGTCGGGCAGTCCAACTATGGCTACACCTTC. It specifies CAWSVGQSNYGYTF.